This T cell receptor beta chain was identified in a study of CD8 T cells in ankylosing spondylitis. Findings of the study overall: According to the report, clones linked to the disease were significantly enriched in matched synovial fluid samples taken from ankylosing spondylitis patients. Researchers report that disease-linked clones proved CD8+ and relatively rare in peripheral blood. Made up of about eight highly homologous variants, a TCR beta motif appeared characteristic of ankylosing spondylitis blood.

The CDR3 has 15 residues. V was shortened by 5 bases and J by 0 bases, with 8 bases between the two germline ends. Germline CDR1 and CDR2: LNHDA and SQIVND (reference sequence). By quantitative 5'-RACE with molecular barcodes, the TCR beta libraries were made. In TCRdb, the 5' RACE reads were re-called with MiXCR into one record per CDR3 protein. The sample has under 400,000 distinct CDR3 sequences, roughly 11% seen once. With regard to this clonotype: The antigen remains undetermined.

This TCR was sampled from a female donor with ankylosing spondylitis or in good health (not recorded which). Sequencing used blood, either unsorted or a sorted T cell fraction (not recorded which). The chain joins TRBV19 to TRBJ2-6; D is undetermined. This CDR3 reads CASSHRVSGANVLTF. CDR3 in DNA: TGTGCCAGTAGTCATAGAGTCTCTGGGGCCAACGTCCTGACTTTC.